This T cell receptor (beta chain) was recorded in a study of immune characterization of retroperitoneal liposarcoma (dated by TCRdb to the late 2010s). A word on this clonotype: What this receptor recognizes is not known. Just one base apart from a much larger clone, this may be a read error.

CDR3 length: 11 amino acids, cysteine to phenylalanine. The retained sequence is limited to the CDR3, 33 bases, with the frame set at the first base. CDR1 SGHNT and CDR2 YENEEA were looked up in the germline V gene. Receptor libraries were prepared by PCR. Sequencing was performed on a NextSeq 500. Starting from the raw public reads, TCRdb applied fastp trimming at Q25, assembled clones with MiXCR and retained in-frame beta chains. Rows merge per CDR3 protein into single entries with the most common DNA and genes. The sample table contains around 11,000 distinct CDR3 sequences; only one count was recorded for around a quarter of them. The top ten clones comprise around 7.7% of the sample.

Input material: tumor tissue. The chain employs TRBV11-3 and TRBJ2-1, and 8 bases in between align with TRBD1. The receptor was isolated from a male donor with retroperitoneal liposarcoma. The CDR3 region has the sequence CAGRQGTEQFF. The DNA reads TGTGCCGGCAGACAGGGGACTGAGCAGTTCTTC.